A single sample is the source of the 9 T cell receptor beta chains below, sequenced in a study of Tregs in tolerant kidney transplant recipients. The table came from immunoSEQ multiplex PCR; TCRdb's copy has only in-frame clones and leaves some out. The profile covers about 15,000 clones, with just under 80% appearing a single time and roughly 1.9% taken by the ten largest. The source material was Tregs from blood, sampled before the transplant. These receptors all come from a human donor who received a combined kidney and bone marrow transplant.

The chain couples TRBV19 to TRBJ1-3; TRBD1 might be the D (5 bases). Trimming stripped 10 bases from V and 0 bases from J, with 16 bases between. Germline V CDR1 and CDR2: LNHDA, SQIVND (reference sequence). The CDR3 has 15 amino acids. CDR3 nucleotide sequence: TGTGCCATTCACACGAGGACACACTCTGGAAACACCATATATTTT. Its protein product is CAIHTRTHSGNTIYF. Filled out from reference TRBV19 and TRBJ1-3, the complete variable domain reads DGGITQSPKYLFRKEGQNVTLSCEQNLNHDAMYWYRQDPGQGLRLIYYSQIVNDFQKGDIAEGYSVSREKKESFPLTVTSAQKNPTAFYLCAIHTRTHSGNTIYFGEGSWLTVV.

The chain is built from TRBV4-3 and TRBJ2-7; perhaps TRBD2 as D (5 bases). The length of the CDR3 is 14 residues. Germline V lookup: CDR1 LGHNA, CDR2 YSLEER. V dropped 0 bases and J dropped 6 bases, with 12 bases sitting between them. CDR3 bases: TGCGCCAGCAGCCAAGAGCATGGCCGGGGCGAGCAGTACTTC. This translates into CASSQEHGRGEQYF.

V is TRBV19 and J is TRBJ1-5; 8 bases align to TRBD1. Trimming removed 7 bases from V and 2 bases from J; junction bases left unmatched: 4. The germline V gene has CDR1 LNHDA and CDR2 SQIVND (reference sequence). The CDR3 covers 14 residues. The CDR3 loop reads CASTLDRGNQPQHF. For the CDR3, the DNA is TGTGCCAGTACCCTGGACAGGGGCAATCAGCCCCAGCATTTT.

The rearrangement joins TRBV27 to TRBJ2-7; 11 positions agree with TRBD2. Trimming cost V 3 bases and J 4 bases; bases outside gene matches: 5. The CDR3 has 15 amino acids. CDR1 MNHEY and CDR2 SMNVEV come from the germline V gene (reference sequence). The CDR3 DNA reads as TGTGCCAGCAGTTTGAGGGCTAGCGGGGGGTACGAGCAGTACTTC. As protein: CASSLRASGGYEQYF.

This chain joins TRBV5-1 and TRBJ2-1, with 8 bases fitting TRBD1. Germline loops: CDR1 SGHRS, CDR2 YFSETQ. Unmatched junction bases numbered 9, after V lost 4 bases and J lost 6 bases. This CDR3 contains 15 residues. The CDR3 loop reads CASSKGQGAFNEQFF. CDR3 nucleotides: TGCGCCAGCAGCAAAGGACAGGGCGCCTTCAATGAGCAGTTCTTC.

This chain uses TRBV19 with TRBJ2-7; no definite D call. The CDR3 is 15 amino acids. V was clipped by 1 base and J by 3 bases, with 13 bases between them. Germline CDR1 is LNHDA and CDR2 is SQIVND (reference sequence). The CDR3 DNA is TGTGCCAGTAGTATAGCGACTCCCCTGATCTACGAGCAGTACTTC. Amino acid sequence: CASSIATPLIYEQYF.

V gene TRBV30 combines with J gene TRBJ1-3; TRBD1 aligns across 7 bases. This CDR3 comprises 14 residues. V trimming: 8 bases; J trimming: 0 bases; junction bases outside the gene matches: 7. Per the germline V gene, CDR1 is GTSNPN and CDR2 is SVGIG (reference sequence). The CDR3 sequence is CANWDRSSGNTIYF. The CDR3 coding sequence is TGTGCCAACTGGGACAGAAGCTCTGGAAACACCATATATTTT.

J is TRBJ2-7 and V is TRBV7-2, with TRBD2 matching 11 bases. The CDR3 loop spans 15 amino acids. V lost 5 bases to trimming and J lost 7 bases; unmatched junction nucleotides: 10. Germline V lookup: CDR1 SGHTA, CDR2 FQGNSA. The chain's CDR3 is CASSRGLADLREQYF. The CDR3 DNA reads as TGTGCCAGCAGCCGGGGACTAGCGGACCTCCGGGAGCAGTACTTC.

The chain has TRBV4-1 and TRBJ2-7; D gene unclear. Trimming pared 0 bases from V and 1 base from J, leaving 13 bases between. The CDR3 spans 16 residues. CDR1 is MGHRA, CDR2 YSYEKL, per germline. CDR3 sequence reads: CASSQDPAAKSYEQYF. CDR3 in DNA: TGCGCCAGCAGCCAAGATCCGGCAGCGAAATCCTACGAGCAGTACTTC.